One sample yielded the 21 T cell receptor beta chains listed below, sequenced in a study of cytomegalovirus exposure and HLA in healthy donors. Generated by immunoSEQ multiplex PCR, the TCRdb table keeps only in-frame clones and is missing some. The sample holds some 170,000 clones; 86% are singletons and the top ten take 2% to 3%. The sequenced sample was PBMCs. Source of these receptors: a man younger than 30 in good health and CMV-seropositive.

The genes are TRBV28 and TRBJ2-7; the match to TRBD1 covers 11 bases. Germline V gene lookup returns CDR1 MDHEN and CDR2 SYDVKM. This CDR3 comprises 16 residues. With 4 bases clipped from V and 3 bases from J, the junction kept 8 bases outside the gene matches. CDR3 region: CASSSPGQGDLYEQYF. CDR3 DNA: TGTGCCAGCAGTTCCCCGGGACAGGGGGACCTCTACGAGCAGTACTTC.

The V gene is TRBV28, the J gene TRBJ1-1, with D maybe TRBD1 (5 bases). Trimming stripped 2 bases from V and 6 bases from J, with 7 bases between. The length of the CDR3 is 12 residues. Germline V gene data show CDR1 as MDHEN and CDR2 as SYDVKM. The CDR3, as DNA: TGTGCCAGCAGTTTACAGGGCGCTGAAGCTTTCTTT. Protein sequence: CASSLQGAEAFF. Full variable domain (missing parts from reference TRBV28 and TRBJ1-1): DVKVTQSSRYLVKRTGEKVFLECVQDMDHENMFWYRQDPGLGLRLIYFSYDVKMKEKGDIPEGYSVSREKKERFSLILESASTNQTSMYLCASSLQGAEAFFGQGTRLTVV.

V and J are TRBV7-2 and TRBJ2-7; tentative D call: TRBD2 (7 bases). This CDR3 region has 14 residues. Germline CDR1 and CDR2: SGHTA and FQGNSA. V was shortened by 5 bases and J by 5 bases, with 16 bases between the two germline ends. The CDR3 nucleotides are TGTGCCAGCAGCCCTAGGGGGGGTACGAACGAGCAGTACTTC. Translation gives CASSPRGGTNEQYF.

The CDR3 DNA reads TGTGCTAGTGGTTTGGTACCGGGACAGGGGTCCTACGAGCAGTACTTC. Protein product: CASGLVPGQGSYEQYF. The rearrangement links TRBV12-5 to TRBJ2-7, with TRBD1 matching over 10 bases. Germline V gives CDR1 LGHNT, CDR2 FRNRAP. The CDR3 is 16 amino acids. Trimming cost V 0 bases and J 1 base; bases outside gene matches: 3.

This clone was found a few times. The chain recombines TRBV27 with TRBJ2-7; 7 nucleotides agree with TRBD1. CDR1 is MNHEY and CDR2 is SMNVEV in the germline V gene (reference sequence). J lost 4 bases, V lost 6 bases, and 6 bases had no gene match. CDR3 length: 13 residues. The CDR3 DNA is TGTGCCAGCAGCCAACAACAGGGGTACGAGCAGTACTTC. It is translated as CASSQQQGYEQYF.

In regard to this clone: Other nucleotide sequences in the sample specify the same CDR3. The CDR3 is CASSVQGAPGNTIYF. CDR3 bases: TGTGCCAGCAGCGTGCAGGGGGCGCCCGGAAACACCATATATTTT. V usage is TRBV9 and J usage is TRBJ1-3; 8 positions match TRBD1. After removal of 2 bases from V and 4 bases from J, the junction contained 5 bases not matched to a gene. The CDR3 extends over 15 amino acids. The V gene's germline CDR1 is SGDLS and CDR2 YYNGEE.

On this clone itself: The junction departs from the called germline gene at one end, perhaps through a read error. V usage is TRBV4-2 and J usage is TRBJ2-5; a possible D gene is TRBD2 (6 bases). The CDR3 is 14 amino acids. Germline values: CDR1 LGHNA, CDR2 YNFKEQ. The CDR3, as DNA: TGTGCCAGCAGCCCCGCGGGGACCCAAGGGACCCAGTACTTC. This gives the protein CASSPAGTQGTQYF.

The chain employs TRBV7-2 and TRBJ2-7; D not certain. The germline gives CDR1 SGHTA, CDR2 FQGNSA. V lost 4 bases to trimming and J lost 4 bases, with 8 bases between them. The CDR3 runs to 12 residues. In nucleotides, the CDR3 is TGTGCCAGCAGCTCTGACGGGTACGAGCAGTACTTC. Protein sequence: CASSSDGYEQYF.

This chain connects TRBV19 to TRBJ1-1; 8 nucleotides agree with TRBD1. Germline assignment: CDR1 LNHDA and CDR2 SQIVND (reference sequence). The CDR3 runs to 11 residues. The V gene end was trimmed by 7 bases and the J gene end by 8 bases; junction bases not matched to a gene: 3. CDR3: CASIRTGEAFF. The CDR3 coding sequence is TGTGCCAGTATTCGGACAGGGGAAGCTTTCTTT.

This sequence joins TRBV10-3 and TRBJ1-1; 7 nucleotides agree with TRBD1. The CDR3 is made up of 13 amino acids. V was pared by 3 bases and J by 3 bases, with 1 base of the junction left unmatched. Germline V gene sequence: CDR1 ENHRY, CDR2 SYGVKD. This chain's CDR3 is CAISDRGDTEAFF. Written as DNA, the CDR3 is TGTGCCATCAGTGACAGGGGGGACACTGAAGCTTTCTTT.

The rearrangement uses TRBV11-2 and TRBJ1-5; TRBD1 is a possible D gene (5 bases). This CDR3 has 15 residues. The V and J ends lost 3 bases and 2 bases respectively, with 11 bases between them. The germline gives CDR1 SGHAT, CDR2 FQNNGV. The CDR3 region is CASSFGREGNQPQHF. CDR3 nucleotide sequence: TGTGCCAGCAGCTTTGGCAGGGAGGGCAATCAGCCCCAGCATTTT.

The V and J genes are TRBV6-1 and TRBJ2-7, with D possibly being TRBD2 (5 bases). Trimming removed 1 base from V and 1 base from J, with 8 bases in between. The CDR3 has 14 residues. Per the germline V gene, CDR1 is MNHNS and CDR2 is SASEGT. CDR3 sequence reads: CASSEGRWSYEQYF. CDR3 sequence (DNA): TGTGCCAGCAGTGAAGGGAGGTGGTCCTACGAGCAGTACTTC.

This chain joins TRBV19 and TRBJ1-5; the match to TRBD1 covers 7 bases. The junction had 8 bases not matched to a gene; V was cut back by 8 bases and J by 1 base. The CDR3 sequence is 15 residues long. Germline CDR1 LNHDA, CDR2 SQIVND (reference sequence). The CDR3 spells CASRATGVSNQPQHF. In DNA form, the CDR3 reads TGTGCCAGTCGAGCTACAGGGGTGAGCAATCAGCCCCAGCATTTT.

V and J are TRBV29-1 and TRBJ2-7; D not resolved. Trimming took off 1 base at V and 3 bases at J, with 7 bases between the two ends. The CDR3 spans 12 residues. Germline CDR1 and CDR2: SQVTM and ANQGSEA. The CDR3 bases are TGCAGCGTTGAAGGTAGATACTACGAGCAGTACTTC. It specifies CSVEGRYYEQYF.

This clone was seen a single time. This chain joins TRBV19 and TRBJ1-2, with a tentative D call TRBD1 (6 bases). V lost 2 bases and J 4 bases, leaving 8 bases between the germline ends. The CDR3 consists of 13 residues. Germline assignment: CDR1 LNHDA and CDR2 SQIVND (reference sequence). The CDR3 DNA reads TGTGCCAGTAGTATACGACAGGTCTATGGCTACACCTTC. This sequence encodes CASSIRQVYGYTF.

This chain connects TRBV7-6 to TRBJ2-4; 10 positions match TRBD1. Trimming cost V 1 base and J 6 bases; bases outside gene matches: 3. CDR1 is SGHVS, CDR2 FNYEAQ, per germline. CDR3 length equals 15 residues. CDR3 amino acids: CASSLGRTGGNIQYF. For the CDR3, the DNA is TGTGCCAGCAGCTTAGGCAGGACAGGGGGAAACATTCAGTACTTC.

The sample holds one count of this clone. The rearrangement links TRBV4-2 to TRBJ2-2; D is uncertain. Trimming pared 0 bases from V and 5 bases from J, leaving 13 bases between. CDR3 length: 16 amino acids. Germline V CDR1 and CDR2: LGHNA, YNFKEQ. The CDR3 DNA reads TGTGCCAGCAGCCAAGATGTTAGTTTAAAAACCGGGGAGCTGTTTTTT. This gives the protein CASSQDVSLKTGELFF.

The V call is TRBV28, the J call TRBJ2-1, with TRBD2 identical over 13 bases. The CDR3 loop spans 15 amino acids. CDR1 MDHEN and CDR2 SYDVKM come from the germline V gene. The V gene end was trimmed by 5 bases and the J gene end by 6 bases; junction bases not matched to a gene: 4. The CDR3 DNA is TGTGCCAGCAGTGAACTAGCGGGAGGGACCAATGAGCAGTTCTTC. Translated, it gives CASSELAGGTNEQFF.

This chain joins TRBV11-3 and TRBJ2-1; D might be TRBD1 (6 bases). The V end was cut by 4 bases, the J end by 8 bases, with 21 bases between. There are 16 residues in the CDR3. Looked up from germline, CDR1 is SGHNT and CDR2 is YENEEA. The CDR3 here is CASSSRGGLESDEQFF. In DNA, the CDR3 is TGTGCCAGCAGCTCCCGAGGGGGTCTAGAGAGCGATGAGCAGTTCTTC.

The gene calls are TRBV27 and TRBJ2-7, with D maybe TRBD1 (6 bases). The CDR3 has 15 residues. Trimming left V 5 bases short and J 2 bases short, with 16 bases between. Germline loops: CDR1 MNHEY, CDR2 SMNVEV (reference sequence). The CDR3 DNA sequence: TGTGCCAGCAGTAACGGAGTGGACAGAACCTACGAGCAGTACTTC. As protein: CASSNGVDRTYEQYF.

This clone was recorded once. This rearrangement joins TRBV6-5 to TRBJ2-7; D may be TRBD1 (5 bases). CDR1 and CDR2 from the germline V gene are MNHEY and SVGAGI. Trimming stripped 0 bases from V and 3 bases from J, with 12 bases between. This CDR3 has 15 amino acids. CDR3 sequence reads: CASSYSQGIVYEQYF. DNA of the CDR3: TGTGCCAGCAGTTACTCTCAGGGTATCGTCTACGAGCAGTACTTC.